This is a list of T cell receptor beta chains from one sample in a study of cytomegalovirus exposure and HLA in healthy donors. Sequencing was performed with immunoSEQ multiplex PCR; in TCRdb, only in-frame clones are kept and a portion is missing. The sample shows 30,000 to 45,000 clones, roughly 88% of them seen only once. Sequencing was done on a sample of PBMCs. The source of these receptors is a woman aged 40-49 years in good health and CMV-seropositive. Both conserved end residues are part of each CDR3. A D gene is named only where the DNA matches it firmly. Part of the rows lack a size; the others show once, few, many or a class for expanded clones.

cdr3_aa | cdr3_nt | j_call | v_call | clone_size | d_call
CASEQGTYTEAFF | TGTGCCAGTGAACAGGGGACGTACACTGAAGCTTTCTTT | TRBJ1-1 | TRBV7-9 | few | TRBD1
CASSQAGQGILNTEAFF | TGTGCCAGCAGCCAAGCGGGACAGGGAATTTTGAACACTGAAGCTTTCTTT | TRBJ1-1 | TRBV4-2 | few | TRBD1
CSAAHRHGYTF | TGCAGTGCTGCACACAGGCACGGCTACACCTTC | TRBJ1-2 | TRBV20-1 | . | .
CAWSSWRESGNQPQHF | TGTGCCTGGAGTTCGTGGAGGGAGTCGGGGAATCAGCCCCAGCATTTT | TRBJ1-5 | TRBV30 | . | .
CASRGTDLYEQYF | TGTGCCAGCAGAGGGACAGACCTTTACGAGCAGTACTTC | TRBJ2-7 | TRBV11-2 | . | TRBD1
CASSQGGTGSASPLHF | TGCGCCAGCAGCCAAGGGGGGACAGGGTCGGCATCACCCCTCCACTTT | TRBJ1-6 | TRBV4-3 | . | TRBD1
CASSEDGRGNQPQHF | TGTGCCAGCAGTGAGGATGGCAGAGGAAATCAGCCCCAGCATTTT | TRBJ1-5 | TRBV25-1 | . | .
CASSYTGNTEAFF | TGTGCCAGCAGTTATACAGGGAACACTGAAGCTTTCTTT | TRBJ1-1 | TRBV6-1 | . | .
CASFSGDRTDTQYF | TGCGCCAGCTTCAGCGGGGACCGCACAGATACGCAGTATTTT | TRBJ2-3 | TRBV5-1 | once | TRBD2
CASSLKTGGQPQHF | TGTGCCAGCAGTTTGAAAACAGGGGGACAGCCCCAGCATTTT | TRBJ1-5 | TRBV27 | . | TRBD1
CASSVFRQLGNTIYF | TGCGCCAGCAGTGTTTTTAGACAGTTAGGAAACACCATATATTTT | TRBJ1-3 | TRBV23-1 | . | .
CASSLAQNTEAFF | TGTGCCAGCAGCTTAGCACAGAACACTGAAGCTTTCTTT | TRBJ1-1 | TRBV7-2 | . | .
CASSLGSVGYNEQFF | TGTGCCAGCAGCTTAGGTAGCGTAGGCTACAATGAGCAGTTCTTC | TRBJ2-1 | TRBV11-2 | . | .
CASSQGGGAHPYEQYF | TGTGCCAGCAGCCAAGGAGGGGGGGCCCACCCCTACGAGCAGTACTTC | TRBJ2-7 | TRBV4-2 | . | .
CATSTPRDTARTDTQYF | TGTGCCACCAGCACCCCGAGGGACACGGCCCGCACAGATACGCAGTATTTT | TRBJ2-3 | TRBV15 | . | .
CASSLGRWQGGQETQYF | TGTGCCAGCAGCTTAGGACGCTGGCAGGGGGGACAAGAGACCCAGTACTTC | TRBJ2-5 | TRBV7-2 | . | .
CASRPVLAAGETQYF | TGTGCCAGTCGTCCCGTCCTGGCGGCGGGGGAGACCCAGTACTTC | TRBJ2-5 | TRBV27 | . | .
CASKPGMELVEQFF | TGTGCCAGCAAACCGGGAATGGAGTTGGTCGAGCAGTTCTTC | TRBJ2-1 | TRBV6-6 | once | .
CASSEGQNTGELFF | TGTGCCAGCAGTGAGGGCCAGAACACCGGGGAGCTGTTTTTT | TRBJ2-2 | TRBV2 | . | .
CASSFNRAYEQYF | TGTGCCAGCAGTTTTAACAGAGCCTACGAGCAGTACTTC | TRBJ2-7 | TRBV27 | . | .
CASGASSNQPQHF | TGTGCCAGCGGGGCATCCAGCAATCAGCCCCAGCATTTT | TRBJ1-5 | TRBV7-2 | . | .
CASSYPGTDMNTEAFF | TGTGCCAGCAGTTACCCCGGGACAGACATGAACACTGAAGCTTTCTTT | TRBJ1-1 | TRBV6-6 | . | TRBD1
CASSTGTGGGGEAFF | TGTGCCAGCAGTACCGGGACAGGAGGTGGGGGCGAAGCTTTCTTT | TRBJ1-1 | TRBV27 | . | TRBD1
CASRLFWDSPYEQYF | TGCGCCAGCAGGTTATTCTGGGACAGCCCTTACGAGCAGTACTTC | TRBJ2-7 | TRBV5-1 | . | TRBD1
CASSLGWTGGLDTQYF | TGCGCCAGCAGCTTGGGGTGGACAGGCGGGTTGGATACGCAGTATTTT | TRBJ2-3 | TRBV5-1 | . | TRBD1
CASNDRGSPLHF | TGTGCCAGCAATGACAGAGGATCACCCCTCCACTTT | TRBJ1-6 | TRBV28 | . | .
CASSPPLTSGGPTDTQYF | TGCGCCAGCAGCCCCCCTCTGACTAGCGGGGGGCCTACAGATACGCAGTATTTT | TRBJ2-3 | TRBV5-1 | . | TRBD2
CASSKDRGGEKLFF | TGTGCCAGCAGCAAGGACAGGGGGGGAGAAAAACTGTTTTTT | TRBJ1-4 | TRBV9 | . | TRBD1
CASSSPRGTGGADTQYF | TGTGCCAGCAGCTCCCCGCGCGGGACAGGGGGGGCAGATACGCAGTATTTT | TRBJ2-3 | TRBV7-9 | . | TRBD1
CASSRRQGAEAFF | TGTGCCAGCAGCCGGAGACAGGGGGCTGAAGCTTTCTTT | TRBJ1-1 | TRBV27 | . | TRBD1
CASSWGQGNSPLHF | TGTGCCAGCAGTTGGGGACAGGGGAATTCACCCCTCCACTTT | TRBJ1-6 | TRBV6-5 | . | TRBD1
CASSLEAARGTDTQYF | TGTGCCAGCAGCTTAGAGGCCGCGCGGGGCACAGATACGCAGTATTTT | TRBJ2-3 | TRBV7-9 | . | .
CASSLELQGDPGELFF | TGTGCCAGCAGCTTGGAACTACAGGGGGACCCCGGGGAGCTGTTTTTT | TRBJ2-2 | TRBV5-6 | . | TRBD1
CASSLSQGAGSSYEQYF | TGCGCCAGCAGCCTATCACAGGGGGCTGGGAGCTCCTACGAGCAGTACTTC | TRBJ2-7 | TRBV4-3 | . | TRBD1
CASSIGILYGYTF | TGTGCCAGTAGTATCGGGATCCTCTATGGCTACACCTTC | TRBJ1-2 | TRBV19 | . | .
CASSQRQGHTDTQYF | TGTGCCAGCTCACAACGACAGGGCCACACAGATACGCAGTATTTT | TRBJ2-3 | TRBV18 | . | TRBD1
CASSLARLETQYF | TGTGCCAGCAGCTTAGCGCGGTTAGAGACCCAGTACTTC | TRBJ2-5 | TRBV7-7 | . | .
CASSPLAGPTDTQYF | TGTGCCAGCAGCCCCCTAGCGGGTCCCACAGATACGCAGTATTTT | TRBJ2-3 | TRBV7-9 | once | TRBD2
CASSADRVVGKLFF | TGTGCCAGCAGCGCCGACAGGGTTGTTGGAAAACTGTTTTTT | TRBJ1-4 | TRBV9 | . | TRBD1
CASSLSTGNQPQHF | TGTGCCAGCAGTTTATCCACTGGCAATCAGCCCCAGCATTTT | TRBJ1-5 | TRBV27 | . | .
CASSPLGAGPNYGYTF | TGTGCCAGCTCACCACTTGGCGCAGGGCCGAACTATGGCTACACCTTC | TRBJ1-2 | TRBV18 | . | .
CASRPCFPGRAFF | TGTGCCAGCAGGCCTTGTTTCCCCGGTCGAGCTTTCTTT | TRBJ1-1 | TRBV11-3 | . | .
CASSLGGRGPSGNTIYF | TGTGCCAGCAGCTTGGGCGGGCGGGGGCCCTCTGGAAACACCATATATTTT | TRBJ1-3 | TRBV5-6 | once | .
CASSFQGSTDTQYF | TGCGCCAGCAGCTTCCAGGGATCCACAGATACGCAGTATTTT | TRBJ2-3 | TRBV5-1 | once | .
CASSLGGGTGFTDTQYF | TGTGCCAGCAGCTTAGGGGGGGGGACAGGGTTCACAGATACGCAGTATTTT | TRBJ2-3 | TRBV13 | . | TRBD1
CASSPPTVYSNQPQHF | TGTGCCAGCAGTCCCCCGACAGTCTATAGCAATCAGCCCCAGCATTTT | TRBJ1-5 | TRBV28 | . | .
CSSSPYSTGGGNVLTF | TGTTCCAGCAGCCCCTATTCGACAGGGGGCGGCAACGTCCTGACTTTC | TRBJ2-6 | TRBV7-9 | . | TRBD1
CASSLEGLAGAREQFF | TGTGCCAGCAGCTTGGAGGGACTAGCGGGGGCCCGTGAGCAGTTCTTC | TRBJ2-1 | TRBV7-2 | . | TRBD2
CASRSGQGGYTF | TGTGCCAGCAGATCGGGACAGGGTGGCTACACCTTC | TRBJ1-2 | TRBV6-5 | once | TRBD1
CASRADGGGGDTQYF | TGTGCCAGCAGGGCCGATGGCGGGGGAGGAGATACGCAGTATTTT | TRBJ2-3 | TRBV2 | . | TRBD2
CASSLVPRNTGELFF | TGTGCCAGCAGCTTAGTACCCAGAAACACCGGGGAGCTGTTTTTT | TRBJ2-2 | TRBV5-6 | . | .
CASSPRTAAEKLFF | TGTGCCAGCTCACCAAGGACTGCGGCGGAAAAACTGTTTTTT | TRBJ1-4 | TRBV18 | . | .
CASSLERVRAEAFF | TGTGCCAGCAGCTTAGAAAGGGTGAGGGCTGAAGCTTTCTTT | TRBJ1-1 | TRBV7-9 | . | .